One and the same sample provided the 22 T cell receptor beta chains below, sequenced in a study of blood T cell repertoires in COVID-19. Profiling relied on immunoSEQ multiplex PCR, and the TCRdb table lists in-frame clones only, not all of them. The table has 84,000 or so clones, 79% seen once. Input material: peripheral blood. All receptors derive from a man between 65 and 79 years old with acute or convalescent COVID-19.

The chain is built from TRBV4-1 and TRBJ2-7; 7 bases fit TRBD1. V lost 3 bases and J lost 6; bases outside the gene matches: 5. Germline values: CDR1 MGHRA, CDR2 YSYEKL. This CDR3 has 13 amino acids. CDR3 DNA: TGCGCCAGCAGCCAGACAGGGTGGGGCGAGCAGTACGTC. It yields the protein CASSQTGWGEQYV.

This chain links TRBV5-1 with TRBJ1-4; the match to TRBD1 covers 8 bases. Looked up from germline, CDR1 is SGHRS and CDR2 is YFSETQ. Trimming cost V 4 bases and J 5 bases; bases outside gene matches: 16. The CDR3 sequence is 18 residues long. The CDR3 sequence is CASSPSTQGAATNEKLFF. The CDR3 region has the DNA TGCGCCAGCAGCCCGTCGACGCAGGGGGCCGCGACAAATGAAAAACTGTTTTTT.

The genes are TRBV13 and TRBJ2-7; a possible D gene is TRBD2 (7 bases). The germline V gene has CDR1 PRHDT and CDR2 FYEKMQ (reference sequence). This CDR3 region has 13 residues. The V gene lost 3 bases and the J gene lost 12 bases, with 18 bases spanning the gap. The chain's CDR3 is CASSFKKTGRAYF. CDR3 nucleotide sequence: TGTGCCAGCAGCTTTAAGAAAACAGGGAGGGCGTACTTC.

The chain has TRBV6-5 and TRBJ1-3; 8 bases are shared with TRBD1. Germline CDR1 MNHEY, CDR2 SVGAGI. The CDR3 has 15 amino acids. With V trimmed by 6 bases and J by 4 bases, 8 bases remained unmatched. The CDR3, as DNA: TGTGCCAGCAGGCTAGGACAGGGTAACGGAAACACCATATATTTT. It encodes CASRLGQGNGNTIYF.

This clone turned up a few times. The genes are TRBV27 and TRBJ2-2; no firm D call. This CDR3 is built from 14 residues. CDR1 and CDR2 (germline): MNHEY, SMNVEV (reference sequence). The V end was cut by 4 bases, the J end by 2 bases, with 8 bases between. CDR3 loop: CASSSRLNTGELFF. The CDR3 coding sequence is TGTGCCAGCAGTTCGCGCCTTAACACCGGGGAGCTGTTTTTT.

This chain joins TRBV6-4 and TRBJ2-3; possibly TRBD1 for D (5 bases). In germline, CDR1 is MRHNA, CDR2 SNTAGT. V was pared by 5 bases and J by 0 bases, with 12 bases between. This CDR3 spans 15 amino acids. The CDR3 sequence: CASSQDKTSTDTQYF. Here the CDR3 DNA reads TGTGCCAGCAGTCAGGACAAGACTAGCACAGATACGCAGTATTTT.

The chain combines TRBV6-1 with TRBJ2-5; possibly TRBD2 for D (5 bases). Looked up from germline, CDR1 is MNHNS and CDR2 is SASEGT. The CDR3 totals 14 residues. Trimming removed 5 bases from V and 2 bases from J, with 12 bases in between. DNA of the CDR3: TGTGCCAGCAGTTGGTGGACTGGACAAGAGACCCAGTACTTC. This sequence encodes CASSWWTGQETQYF.

V usage is TRBV6-5 and J usage is TRBJ1-1; D is unclear. Between the trimmed V and J ends, which lost 2 bases and 3 bases, there was a span of 10 bases. Germline assignment: CDR1 MNHEY and CDR2 SVGAGI. The CDR3 spans 14 residues. The DNA for the CDR3 is TGTGCCAGCAGTTACGGAGGGCTGGACACTGAAGCTTTCTTT. Its protein product is CASSYGGLDTEAFF.

The chain recombines TRBV19 with TRBJ1-2; possible D gene TRBD1, 5 bases. Between the trimmed V and J ends, which lost 6 bases and 1 base, there was a span of 9 bases. The germline CDR1 and CDR2 sequences are LNHDA and SQIVND (reference sequence). The CDR3 has 13 residues. The CDR3 sequence: CASRDIVNYGYTF. The CDR3 region has the DNA TGTGCCAGTAGGGACATCGTTAACTATGGCTACACCTTC.

The chain combines TRBV5-1 with TRBJ1-6; TRBD1 matches at 9 bases. CDR3 length: 14 residues. Germline V gives CDR1 SGHRS, CDR2 YFSETQ. J was trimmed by 8 bases and V by 3 bases; bases with no gene match: 3. The CDR3 region is CASSSWDRDSPLHF. CDR3 sequence (DNA): TGCGCCAGCAGCTCGTGGGACAGGGATTCACCCCTCCACTTT.

This clone has only a few counts. The gene calls are TRBV2 and TRBJ2-7; D uncertain. This CDR3 has 11 residues. V lost 3 bases and J 3 bases, leaving 3 bases between the germline ends. From germline, CDR1 is SNHLY and CDR2 FYNNEI. The CDR3 nucleotides read TGTGCCAGCAGTGATAGCTACGAGCAGTACTTC. This translates into CASSDSYEQYF.

The chain combines TRBV6-6 with TRBJ1-2, with TRBD1 as a possible D gene (6 bases). The CDR3 is made up of 11 amino acids. Germline lookup yields CDR1 MNHNY and CDR2 SVGAGI (reference sequence). Trimming took 8 bases from V and 8 from J, leaving 12 bases between them. CDR3 bases: TGTGCCAGCGGACAGTCTATGGGCTACACCTTC. Translating gives CASGQSMGYTF.

The J gene is TRBJ2-1, the V gene TRBV28; 8 positions agree with TRBD1. CDR1 and CDR2 (germline): MDHEN, SYDVKM. There are 17 residues in the CDR3. Trimming at V came to 5 bases and at J to 0 bases, leaving 9 bases not matched to a gene. This chain's CDR3 is CASSPMRQGASYNEQFF. CDR3 DNA sequence: TGTGCCAGCAGTCCTATGAGGCAGGGGGCCTCCTACAATGAGCAGTTCTTC. The entire variable domain, with the rest obtained from reference TRBV28 and TRBJ2-1, is as follows: DVKVTQSSRYLVKRTGEKVFLECVQDMDHENMFWYRQDPGLGLRLIYFSYDVKMKEKGDIPEGYSVSREKKERFSLILESASTNQTSMYLCASSPMRQGASYNEQFFGPGTRLTVL.

The chain is built from TRBV6-5 and TRBJ1-2; D may be TRBD1 (5 bases). The CDR3 totals 15 residues. CDR1 is MNHEY, CDR2 SVGAGI, per germline. V dropped 0 bases and J dropped 1 base, with 9 bases sitting between them. CDR3 coding DNA: TGTGCCAGCAGTTACTCGTACAGGATTAACTATGGCTACACCTTC. Encoded protein: CASSYSYRINYGYTF.

This rearrangement joins TRBV11-2 to TRBJ2-2; 13 bases match TRBD2. The germline V gene encodes CDR1 SGHAT and CDR2 FQNNGV. The CDR3 has 17 amino acids. V lost 6 bases and J lost 1; bases outside the gene matches: 5. CDR3 in DNA: TGTGCCAGCAGACCGACTAGCGGGGGGCGGAACACCGGGGAGCTGTTTTTT. This encodes CASRPTSGGRNTGELFF.

The CDR3 reads CASSLGGWGVGDTQYF. Here the CDR3 DNA reads TGCGCCAGCAGCTTGGGGGGCTGGGGTGTCGGAGATACGCAGTATTTT. This chain joins TRBV5-1 and TRBJ2-3; TRBD1 might be the D (5 bases). Trimming removed 0 bases from V and 5 bases from J, with 16 bases in between. There are 16 residues in the CDR3. The germline V gene encodes CDR1 SGHRS and CDR2 YFSETQ.

This clone was counted once. The chain recombines TRBV11-2 with TRBJ2-1, with 10 bases matching TRBD2. Germline V CDR1 and CDR2: SGHAT, FQNNGV. This CDR3 has 17 residues. V trimming: 2 bases; J trimming: 4 bases; junction bases outside the gene matches: 8. CDR3 sequence (DNA): TGTGCCAGCAGCTTAATCGGTAGCGGGGGGCTGTACAATGAGCAGTTCTTC. The encoded protein is CASSLIGSGGLYNEQFF.

CDR3: CASSQWGVIDEAFF. CDR3 nucleotide sequence: TGTGCCAGCAGCCAGTGGGGGGTAATAGATGAAGCTTTCTTT. V usage is TRBV14 and J usage is TRBJ1-1; weak D call: TRBD1 (5 bases). Per the germline V gene, CDR1 is SGHDN and CDR2 is FVKESK. The CDR3 is 14 amino acids. Trimming took off 3 bases at V and 7 bases at J, with 15 bases between the two ends.

The V and J genes are TRBV25-1 and TRBJ2-1; 10 bases are shared with TRBD1. This CDR3 spans 16 amino acids. Germline loops: CDR1 MGHDK, CDR2 SYGVNS. The junction had 9 bases not matched to a gene; V was cut back by 3 bases and J by 7 bases. The CDR3 nucleotides read TGTGCCAGCAGTGAGCCCGTAGGGACAGGGGAAAATGAGCAGTTCTTC. Its translation is CASSEPVGTGENEQFF.

The chain uses TRBV5-1 and TRBJ1-2, with TRBD1 as a possible D gene (6 bases). The germline V gene has CDR1 SGHRS and CDR2 YFSETQ. Trimming took off 2 bases at V and 7 bases at J, with 12 bases between the two ends. The CDR3 loop spans 13 amino acids. CDR3 protein: CASSLDQGFGYTF. The CDR3 nucleotides read TGCGCCAGCAGCTTAGATCAGGGGTTTGGCTACACCTTC.

J is TRBJ1-1 and V is TRBV5-1; 8 nucleotides align to TRBD1. This CDR3 is 14 amino acids long. Germline V gene data show CDR1 as SGHRS and CDR2 as YFSETQ. V lost 4 bases to trimming and J lost 4 bases; unmatched junction nucleotides: 6. CDR3 residues: CASSVLTGATEAFF. CDR3 nucleotide sequence: TGCGCCAGCAGCGTTTTGACAGGGGCCACTGAAGCTTTCTTT. Full variable domain (remainder filled in from reference TRBV5-1 and TRBJ1-1): KAGVTQTPRYLIKTRGQQVTLSCSPISGHRSVSWYQQTPGQGLQFLFEYFSETQRNKGNFPGRFSGRQFSNSRSEMNVSTLELGDSALYLCASSVLTGATEAFFGQGTRLTVV.

The J gene is TRBJ2-3, the V gene TRBV5-1; D is perhaps TRBD1 (6 bases). The ends were cut back, 1 base at V and 11 bases at J, with 8 bases in the middle. CDR3 length: 11 amino acids. The germline CDR1 and CDR2 sequences are SGHRS and YFSETQ. DNA of the CDR3: TGCGCCAGCAGCTTGTTGGGACAGCAGTATTTT. As protein: CASSLLGQQYF.